This TCR beta chain was profiled in a study of blood T cell repertoires in COVID-19. This CDR3 is built from 12 residues. V was pared by 2 bases and J by 10 bases, with 11 bases between. Looked up from germline, CDR1 is SGDLS and CDR2 is YYNGEE. Only in-frame clones appear in the TCRdb table, and some are missing; sequencing was by immunoSEQ multiplex PCR. The table records roughly 190,000 clones, about four fifths of them present only once. Sequenced material: peripheral blood. V is TRBV9 and J is TRBJ2-3; tentative D call: TRBD2 (5 bases). This sequence was found in a human donor with acute or convalescent COVID-19. The donor label of this sample is uncertain. In nucleotides, the CDR3 is TGTGCCAGCAGCGTCTCGGAGGAATCGCAGTATTTT. Its protein is CASSVSEESQYF.